The table lists the clone carrying this TCR beta chain with a count of one. Being one base from a much bigger clone, this may be a read error. The sample contains more than one DNA sequence encoding this CDR3. Data came from immunoSEQ multiplex PCR; TCRdb stores just in-frame clones and leaves some out. This sample carries about 77,000 clones, 85% of them seen once, and the ten largest clones take more than 0.6%. Individuals having autoimmune disease history or systemic immunosuppression were not enrolled. This record belongs to a study of OX40 agonist ivuxolimab in advanced cancers. The CDR3 sequence is 13 residues long. Germline loops: CDR1 SNHLY, CDR2 FYNNEI.

This chain uses TRBV2 with TRBJ2-3; 10 bases align to TRBD2. This sequence was found in an adult with an advanced solid tumor such as melanoma, head and neck, liver or kidney cancer. Here the sequenced sample was CD4+ or CD8+ T cells sorted from blood, taken in a trial of the OX40 agonist ivuxolimab. Written as DNA, the CDR3 is TGCGCCAGCGGGGGGGTTTACACAGATACGCAGTATTTT. Translated: CASGGVYTDTQYF.